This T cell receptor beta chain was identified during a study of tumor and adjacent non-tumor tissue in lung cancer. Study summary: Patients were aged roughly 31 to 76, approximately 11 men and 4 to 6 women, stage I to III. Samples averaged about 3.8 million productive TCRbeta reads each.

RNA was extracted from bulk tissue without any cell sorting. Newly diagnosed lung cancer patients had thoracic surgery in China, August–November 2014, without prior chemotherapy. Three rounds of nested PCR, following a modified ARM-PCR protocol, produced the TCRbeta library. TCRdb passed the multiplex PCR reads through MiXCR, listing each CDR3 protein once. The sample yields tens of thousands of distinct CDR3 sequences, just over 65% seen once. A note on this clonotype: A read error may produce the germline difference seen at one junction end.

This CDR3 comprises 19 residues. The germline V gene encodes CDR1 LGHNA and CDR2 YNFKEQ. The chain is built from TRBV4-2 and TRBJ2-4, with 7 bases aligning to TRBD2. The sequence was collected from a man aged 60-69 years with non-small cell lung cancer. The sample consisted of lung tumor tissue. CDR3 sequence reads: CASSQAQASGSFAKNIQYF. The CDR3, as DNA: TGTGCCAGTAGCCAAGCTCAGGCTAGCGGATCGTTCGCCAAAAACATTCAGTACTTC.